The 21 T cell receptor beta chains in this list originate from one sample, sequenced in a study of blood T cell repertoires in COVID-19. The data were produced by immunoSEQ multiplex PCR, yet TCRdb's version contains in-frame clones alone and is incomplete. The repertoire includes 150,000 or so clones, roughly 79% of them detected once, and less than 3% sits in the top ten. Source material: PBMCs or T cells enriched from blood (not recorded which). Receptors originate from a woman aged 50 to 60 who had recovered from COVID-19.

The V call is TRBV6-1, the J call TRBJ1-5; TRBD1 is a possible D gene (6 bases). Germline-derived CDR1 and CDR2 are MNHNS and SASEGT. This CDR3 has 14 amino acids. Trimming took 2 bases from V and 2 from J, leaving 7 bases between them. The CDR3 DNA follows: TGTGCCAGCAGTGAATACAGGGGCAATCAGCCCCAGCATTTT. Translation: CASSEYRGNQPQHF.

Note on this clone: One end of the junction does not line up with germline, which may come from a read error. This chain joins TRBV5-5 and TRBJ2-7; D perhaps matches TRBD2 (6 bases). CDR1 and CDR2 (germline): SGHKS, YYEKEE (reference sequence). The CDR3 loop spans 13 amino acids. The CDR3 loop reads CASSLGPTGVSNF. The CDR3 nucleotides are TGTGCCAGCAGCTTGGGTCCAACGGGGGTATCTAACTTC.

In nucleotides, the CDR3 is TGTGCCAGCAGTTTCCGGGGTTCGGAAGGCTACACCTTC. Amino acids: CASSFRGSEGYTF. The chain is built from TRBV28 and TRBJ1-2, with D unclear. V was trimmed by 3 bases and J by 8 bases, leaving 13 bases between them. CDR1 is MDHEN, CDR2 SYDVKM, per germline. The CDR3 totals 13 residues.

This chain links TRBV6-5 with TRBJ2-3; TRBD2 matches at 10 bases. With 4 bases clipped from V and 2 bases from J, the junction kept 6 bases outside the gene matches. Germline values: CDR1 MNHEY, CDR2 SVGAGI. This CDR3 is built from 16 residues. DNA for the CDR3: TGTGCCAGCAGTTTAGCGGGGGGAAGCATCACAGATACGCAGTATTTT. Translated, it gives CASSLAGGSITDTQYF.

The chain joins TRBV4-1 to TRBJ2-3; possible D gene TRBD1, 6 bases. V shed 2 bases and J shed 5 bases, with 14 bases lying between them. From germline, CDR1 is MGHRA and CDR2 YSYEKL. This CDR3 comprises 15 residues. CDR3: CASSQTGTFGDTQYF. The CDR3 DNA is TGCGCCAGCAGCCAAACAGGGACCTTCGGAGATACGCAGTATTTT.

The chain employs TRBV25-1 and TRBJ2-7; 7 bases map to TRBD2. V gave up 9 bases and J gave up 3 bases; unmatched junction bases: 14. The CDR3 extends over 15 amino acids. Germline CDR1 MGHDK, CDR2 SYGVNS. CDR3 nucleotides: TGTGCCAGTTCCTCTACGGGGGGACCGCGCTACGAGCAGTACTTC. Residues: CASSSTGGPRYEQYF.

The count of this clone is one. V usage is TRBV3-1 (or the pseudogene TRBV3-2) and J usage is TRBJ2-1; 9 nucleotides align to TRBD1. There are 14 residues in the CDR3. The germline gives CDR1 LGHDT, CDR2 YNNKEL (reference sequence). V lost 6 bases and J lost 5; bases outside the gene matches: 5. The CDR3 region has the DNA TGTGCCAGCAGTCAACAGGGGGCAGACAATGAGCAGTTCTTC. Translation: CASSQQGADNEQFF.

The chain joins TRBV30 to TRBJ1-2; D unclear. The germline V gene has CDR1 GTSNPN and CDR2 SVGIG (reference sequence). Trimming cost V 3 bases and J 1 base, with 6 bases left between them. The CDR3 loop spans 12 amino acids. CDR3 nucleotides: TGTGCCTGGAGACGGGGTAACTATGGCTACACCTTC. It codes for CAWRRGNYGYTF.

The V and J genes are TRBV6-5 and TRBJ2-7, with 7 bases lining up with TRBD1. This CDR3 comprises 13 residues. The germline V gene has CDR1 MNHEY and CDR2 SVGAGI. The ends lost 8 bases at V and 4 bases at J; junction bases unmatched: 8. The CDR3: CASGWDRLYEQYF. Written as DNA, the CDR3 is TGTGCCAGCGGGTGGGACAGACTGTACGAGCAGTACTTC.

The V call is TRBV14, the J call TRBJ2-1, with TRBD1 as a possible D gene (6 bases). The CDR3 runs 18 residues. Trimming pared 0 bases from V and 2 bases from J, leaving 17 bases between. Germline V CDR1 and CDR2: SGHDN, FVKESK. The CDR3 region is CASSQDPVWGPPYNEQFF. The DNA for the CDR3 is TGTGCCAGCAGCCAAGATCCGGTGTGGGGGCCGCCCTACAATGAGCAGTTCTTC.

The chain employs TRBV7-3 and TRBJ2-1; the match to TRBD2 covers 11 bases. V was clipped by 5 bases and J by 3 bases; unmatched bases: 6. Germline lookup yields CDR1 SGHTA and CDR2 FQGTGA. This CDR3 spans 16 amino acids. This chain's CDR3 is CASSPSGTSGYNEQFF. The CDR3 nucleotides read TGTGCCAGCAGCCCAAGTGGGACTAGCGGCTACAATGAGCAGTTCTTC.

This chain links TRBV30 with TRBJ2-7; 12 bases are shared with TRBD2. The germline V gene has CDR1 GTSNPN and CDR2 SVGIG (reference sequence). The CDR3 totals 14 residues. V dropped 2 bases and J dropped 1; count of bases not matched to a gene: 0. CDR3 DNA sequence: TGTGCCTGGAGTCTAGCGGGAGGGTCCTACGAGCAGTACTTC. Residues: CAWSLAGGSYEQYF.

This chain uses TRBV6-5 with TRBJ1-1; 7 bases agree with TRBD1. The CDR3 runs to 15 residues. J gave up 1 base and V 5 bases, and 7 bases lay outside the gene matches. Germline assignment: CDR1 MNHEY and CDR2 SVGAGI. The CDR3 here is CASSPNRQGNTEAFF. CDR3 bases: TGTGCCAGCAGTCCGAACCGACAGGGGAACACTGAAGCTTTCTTT.

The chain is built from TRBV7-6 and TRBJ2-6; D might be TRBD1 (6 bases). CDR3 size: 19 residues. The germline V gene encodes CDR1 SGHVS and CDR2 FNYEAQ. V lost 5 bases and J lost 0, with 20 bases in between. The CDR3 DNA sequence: TGTGCCAGCAGCACACCCAAGACAGGCCGTAGCTCTGGGGCCAACGTCCTGACTTTC. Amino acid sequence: CASSTPKTGRSSGANVLTF.

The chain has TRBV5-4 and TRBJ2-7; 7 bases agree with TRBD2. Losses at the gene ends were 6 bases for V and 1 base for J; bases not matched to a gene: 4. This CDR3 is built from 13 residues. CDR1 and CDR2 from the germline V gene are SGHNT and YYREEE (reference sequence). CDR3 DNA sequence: TGTGCCAGCACGGAGGGAGGGTCCTACGAGCAGTACTTC. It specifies CASTEGGSYEQYF.

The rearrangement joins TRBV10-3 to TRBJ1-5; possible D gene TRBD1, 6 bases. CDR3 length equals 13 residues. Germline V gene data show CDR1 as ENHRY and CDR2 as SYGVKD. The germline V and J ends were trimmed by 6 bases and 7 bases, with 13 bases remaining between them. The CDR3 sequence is CAISGQQDQPQHF. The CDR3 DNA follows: TGTGCCATCAGCGGACAGCAAGACCAGCCCCAGCATTTT.

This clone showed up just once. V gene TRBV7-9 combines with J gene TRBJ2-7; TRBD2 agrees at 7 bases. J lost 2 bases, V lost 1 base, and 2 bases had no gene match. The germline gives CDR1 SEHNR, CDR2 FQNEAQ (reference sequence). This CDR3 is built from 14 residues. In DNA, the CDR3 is TGTGCCAGCAGCTTAGGGCGGGAGACCTACGAGCAGTACTTC. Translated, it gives CASSLGRETYEQYF.

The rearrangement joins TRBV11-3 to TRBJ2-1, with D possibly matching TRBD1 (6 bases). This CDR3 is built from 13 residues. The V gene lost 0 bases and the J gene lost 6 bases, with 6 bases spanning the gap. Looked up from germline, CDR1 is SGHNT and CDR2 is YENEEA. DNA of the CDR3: TGTGCCAGCAGCTTAGAAGGGGGCAATGAGCAGTTCTTC. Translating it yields CASSLEGGNEQFF.

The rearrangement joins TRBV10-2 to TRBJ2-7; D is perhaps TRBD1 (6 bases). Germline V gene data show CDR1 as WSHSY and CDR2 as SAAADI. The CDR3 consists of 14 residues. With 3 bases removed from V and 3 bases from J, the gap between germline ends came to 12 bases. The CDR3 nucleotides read TGCGCCAGCAGTGACGACAGGATAATCTACGAGCAGTACTTC. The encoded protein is CASSDDRIIYEQYF.

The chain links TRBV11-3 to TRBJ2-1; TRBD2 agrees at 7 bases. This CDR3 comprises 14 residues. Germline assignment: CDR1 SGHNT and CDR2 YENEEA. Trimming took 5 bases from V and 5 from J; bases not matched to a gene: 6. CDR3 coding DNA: TGTGCCAGCAGCCCCTGGGGGGGGGACAATGAGCAGTTCTTC. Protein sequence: CASSPWGGDNEQFF.

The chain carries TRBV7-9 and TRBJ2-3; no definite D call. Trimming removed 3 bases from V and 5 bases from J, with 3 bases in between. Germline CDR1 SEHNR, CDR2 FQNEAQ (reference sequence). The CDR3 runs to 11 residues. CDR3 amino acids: CASSFGDTQYF. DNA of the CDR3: TGTGCCAGCAGCTTCGGAGATACGCAGTATTTT.